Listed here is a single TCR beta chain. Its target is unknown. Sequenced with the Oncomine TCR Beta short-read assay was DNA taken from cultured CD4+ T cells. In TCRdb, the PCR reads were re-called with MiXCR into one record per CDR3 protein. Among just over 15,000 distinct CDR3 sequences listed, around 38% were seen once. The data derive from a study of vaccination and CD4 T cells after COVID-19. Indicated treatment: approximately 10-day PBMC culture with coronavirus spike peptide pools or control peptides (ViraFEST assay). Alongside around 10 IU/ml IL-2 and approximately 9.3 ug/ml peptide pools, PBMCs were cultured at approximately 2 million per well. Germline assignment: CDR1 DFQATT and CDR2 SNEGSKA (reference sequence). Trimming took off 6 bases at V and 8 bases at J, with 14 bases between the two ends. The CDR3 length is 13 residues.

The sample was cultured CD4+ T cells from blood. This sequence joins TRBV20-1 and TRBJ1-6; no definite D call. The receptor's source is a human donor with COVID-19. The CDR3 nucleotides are TGCAGTGCGCGAAGGGAGCACGATTCACCCCTCCACTTT. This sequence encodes CSARREHDSPLHF.